This TCR beta chain emerged from a study of type 1 regulatory T cells (dated by TCRdb to the early 2020s). In terms of the full investigation: An in vitro protocol by which a Tr1-enriched, alloantigen-specific CD4 T cell product named T-allo10 was generated was characterized in the study. Patients with hematological malignancies who were receiving allogeneic hematopoietic stem cell transplantation were the group in which T-allo10 was being clinically evaluated.

TCRdb records Illumina MiSeq as the sequencer. The raw public data were reprocessed by TCRdb itself: fastp quality trimming at Q25, MiXCR clonotype calling, in-frame beta chains only. Every entry covers one CDR3 protein and lists the most common genes and DNA from its rows. This sample is represented by around 64,000 distinct CDR3 sequences; about a fifth of them were singletons. The ten largest make up roughly 8% of the sample. In regard to this clonotype: Its specific antigen is unknown. Base qualities are not recorded, but no much larger clone differs from it by a single base.

The germline V gene gives CDR1 as SGHDN and CDR2 as FVKESK. The germline V end is reduced by 2 bases and the J end by 5 bases; junction bases left unmatched: 5. Measured from the cysteine to the phenylalanine, the CDR3 is 14 residues long. The kept DNA is CDR3 alone, 42 bases in frame from the first base. Paper-wide results and their limitations: Compared with non-Tr1 cells, Tr1 cells had a narrower TCR repertoire, and the study took this difference to reflect clonal expansion driven by alloantigen.

The receptor was derived from a human donor in good health. Sample: cultured type 1 regulatory T (Tr1) cells, either the whole culture or a sorted fraction (not recorded which). The cell subset or site label on this specimen signifies: type 1 regulatory T cells sorted from the T-allo10 product. This chain is built from TRBV14 and TRBJ1-1; TRBD1 lines up with 7 middle nucleotides. Read as DNA, the sequence is TGTGCCAGCAGCCAACTGGACAGGACGACTGAAGCTTTCTTT. This translates into CASSQLDRTTEAFF.